This TCR beta chain was profiled in a study of beta chain features in type 1 diabetes. A few counts support this clone. Germline V gene sequence: CDR1 MNHNS, CDR2 SASEGT. There are 16 residues in the CDR3. J gave up 4 bases and V 2 bases, and 4 bases lay outside the gene matches. Expressed TCRB transcripts were sequenced, since all the RNA that had been isolated was reverse transcribed. Assay used: immunoSEQ multiplex PCR; TCRdb lists only in-frame clones, some missing. The table includes roughly 500,000 clones, roughly an eighth detected once. This receptor was obtained from a woman in her late teens or twenties in good health. Sequencing was done on a sample of naive CD4+ T cells from blood. V is TRBV6-1 and J is TRBJ2-1, with 11 positions matching TRBD2. As DNA, the CDR3 is TGTGCCAGCAGTGAACTAACTAGCGGGAGATACAATGAGCAGTTCTTC. Protein: CASSELTSGRYNEQFF.